This T cell receptor (beta chain) was identified in a study of control samples from healthy donors and cancer patients. TCRdb's table, derived via immunoSEQ multiplex PCR, lists solely in-frame clones and lacks some. The sample lists about 95,000 clones, 80% to 95% occurring once. This CDR3 spans 14 amino acids. Looked up from germline, CDR1 is SGHRS and CDR2 is YFSETQ. Trimming left V 4 bases short and J 4 bases short, with 14 bases between. The V call is TRBV5-1, the J call TRBJ1-2, with D possibly being TRBD1 (6 bases). The sequenced sample was blood. This receptor was obtained from a woman in her twenties or thirties in good health. In nucleotides, the CDR3 is TGCGCCAGCAGCATGGACAGCCGCGGCTATGGCTACACCTTC. It is translated as CASSMDSRGYGYTF.